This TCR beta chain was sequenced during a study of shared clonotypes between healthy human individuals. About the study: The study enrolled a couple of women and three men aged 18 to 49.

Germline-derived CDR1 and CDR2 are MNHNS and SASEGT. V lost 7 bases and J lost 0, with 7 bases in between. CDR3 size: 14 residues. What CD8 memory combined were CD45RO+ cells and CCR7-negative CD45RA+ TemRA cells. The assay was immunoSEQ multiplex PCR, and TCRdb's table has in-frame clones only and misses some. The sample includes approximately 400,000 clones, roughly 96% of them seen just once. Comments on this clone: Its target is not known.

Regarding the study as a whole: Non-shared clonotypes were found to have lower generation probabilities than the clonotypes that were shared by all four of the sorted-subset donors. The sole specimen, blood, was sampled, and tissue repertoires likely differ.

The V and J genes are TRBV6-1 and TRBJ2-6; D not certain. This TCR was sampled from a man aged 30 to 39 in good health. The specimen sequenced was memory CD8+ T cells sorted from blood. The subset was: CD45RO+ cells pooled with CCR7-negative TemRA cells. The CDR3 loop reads CASKEFSGANVLTF. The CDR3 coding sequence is TGTGCCAGCAAGGAGTTCTCTGGGGCCAACGTCCTGACTTTC.